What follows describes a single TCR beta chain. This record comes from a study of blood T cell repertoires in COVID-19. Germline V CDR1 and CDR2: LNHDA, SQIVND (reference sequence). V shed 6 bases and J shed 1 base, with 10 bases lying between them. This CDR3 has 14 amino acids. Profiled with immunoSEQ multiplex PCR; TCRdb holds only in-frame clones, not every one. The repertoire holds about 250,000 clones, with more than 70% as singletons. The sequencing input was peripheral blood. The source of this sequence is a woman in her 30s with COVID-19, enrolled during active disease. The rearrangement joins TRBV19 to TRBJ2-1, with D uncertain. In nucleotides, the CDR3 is TGTGCCAGTAGCCGGAGAGCATCCTACAATGAGCAGTTCTTC. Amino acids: CASSRRASYNEQFF.